This paragraph covers one T cell receptor (beta chain) sequence. The data were obtained in a study of Ad26.COV2.S vaccination and SARS-CoV-2 variants. Treatment indicated: around 19 received Ad26.COV2.S at low or high dose, single or two shots; several received placebo; per-sample allocation not given. Specimens were obtained on day 63 following the first vaccine or placebo injection. The assay was immunoSEQ multiplex PCR, and TCRdb's table has in-frame clones only and misses some. The sample yields about 680,000 clones, 80% to 90% seen once. V shed 6 bases and J shed 3 bases, with 10 bases lying between them. The CDR3 covers 13 residues. The V gene's germline CDR1 is SGHTA and CDR2 FQGNSA.

This chain links TRBV7-2 with TRBJ2-3; D ambiguous. The source material was peripheral blood, sampled in a trial of Ad26.COV2.S vaccine versus placebo. The clonotype comes from a person aged 18-65 years who received the Ad26.COV2.S COVID-19 vaccine or a placebo. CDR3 region: CASRDRRTDTQYF. Here the CDR3 DNA reads TGTGCCAGCAGGGACCGTCGGACAGATACGCAGTATTTT.